This T cell receptor (beta chain) was found in a study of sequential checkpoint blockade in melanoma. About the study: Each arm's sequence ended with maintenance nivolumab. Roughly 20 patients had matched tumor biopsies before treatment and at week 13 after nivolumab or ipilimumab alone.

The treatment was: randomized to nivolumab then ipilimumab (arm A) or the reverse (arm B). DNA-damaging chemotherapy had not been given to any patient beforehand. Study-level results: In arm A, pretreatment tumor clonality was associated with response.

With regard to this clone: As yet, its antigen is unknown.

Germline CDR1 SGHRS, CDR2 YFSETQ. The CDR3 consists of 15 residues. Trimming at V came to 3 bases and at J to 5 bases, leaving 5 bases not matched to a gene. Measured with immunoSEQ multiplex PCR; TCRdb has only the in-frame clones, and not every one. Among 2,500 to 4,000 clones listed, under 20% were seen once. The clonotype was recovered from a human donor with melanoma. This chain joins TRBV5-1 and TRBJ2-2; 9 bases map to TRBD1. The source was tumor tissue (inferred from file names), collected from a patient given nivolumab and ipilimumab in sequence. The CDR3, as DNA: TGCGCCAGCAGCTCCGACAGGGGGGGAACCGGGGAGCTGTTTTTT. It yields the protein CASSSDRGGTGELFF. The entire variable domain, with the rest obtained from reference TRBV5-1 and TRBJ2-2, is as follows: KAGVTQTPRYLIKTRGQQVTLSCSPISGHRSVSWYQQTPGQGLQFLFEYFSETQRNKGNFPGRFSGRQFSNSRSEMNVSTLELGDSALYLCASSSDRGGTGELFFGEGSRLTVL.